What follows are 10 T cell receptor beta chains derived from one specimen sequenced in a study of blood T cell repertoires in COVID-19 (dated by TCRdb to 2019 to 2021). The receptor library was made with the immunoSEQ multiplex PCR assay. This is the immuneACCESS table as TCRdb keeps it, with only in-frame sequences that have V and J called. A part of the clones is gone; compared with another copy, unresolved V genes explain less than half, and the rest is unexplained. The sample yields fewer than 500,000 clones; roughly 90% were counted once. The ten largest make up 0.95% to 1% of the sample. Input material: PBMCs or T cells enriched from blood (not recorded which). These receptors were collected from a woman between 25 and 40 years old with acute COVID-19.

The V call is TRBV5-1, the J call TRBJ1-3; no definite D call. CDR3 length: 15 residues. V was clipped by 3 bases and J by 4 bases, with 14 bases between them. Germline V gene sequence: CDR1 SGHRS, CDR2 YFSETQ. The CDR3 loop reads CASSSAQGYGNTIYF. DNA for the CDR3: TGCGCCAGCAGCTCAGCGCAAGGATACGGAAACACCATATATTTT.

J is TRBJ2-4 and V is TRBV7-2; tentatively, D is TRBD2 (6 bases). This CDR3 comprises 16 residues. CDR1 is SGHTA, CDR2 FQGNSA, per germline. The ends were cut back, 5 bases at V and 0 bases at J, with 14 bases in the middle. The DNA of the CDR3 is TGTGCCAGCAGCGAAGGGCGGGGCCTAGCCAAAAACATTCAGTACTTC. This codes for CASSEGRGLAKNIQYF.

The chain couples TRBV11-2 to TRBJ1-6; D remains unclear. There are 14 residues in the CDR3. V was pared by 4 bases and J by 0 bases, with 4 bases between. From germline, CDR1 is SGHAT and CDR2 FQNNGV. CDR3 coding DNA: TGTGCCAGCAGCTCTAGCTCCTATAATTCACCCCTCCACTTT. As protein: CASSSSSYNSPLHF.

The V gene is TRBV30, the J gene TRBJ1-1; D call uncertain. CDR1 is GTSNPN and CDR2 is SVGIG in the germline V gene (reference sequence). There are 13 residues in the CDR3. V gave up 0 bases and J gave up 1 base, with 6 bases separating them. In DNA form, the CDR3 reads TGTGCCTGGAGTGTACGACAGAACACTGAAGCTTTCTTT. Translated, it gives CAWSVRQNTEAFF.

V usage is TRBV30 and J usage is TRBJ1-5; possible D gene TRBD1, 6 bases. The CDR3 covers 12 residues. Germline values: CDR1 GTSNPN, CDR2 SVGIG (reference sequence). Between the trimmed V and J ends, which lost 2 bases and 9 bases, there was a span of 11 bases. The CDR3 protein is CAWSFSRGPQHF. The CDR3 DNA sequence: TGTGCCTGGAGTTTCAGCAGGGGGCCCCAGCATTTT.

This sequence joins TRBV5-5 and TRBJ1-5; 10 bases are a match to TRBD1. The CDR3 covers 16 residues. Germline CDR1 is SGHKS and CDR2 is YYEKEE (reference sequence). Germline trimming cut 2 bases from V and 5 bases from J; bases unmatched to any gene: 7. The CDR3: CASSFLLGQGDQPQHF. CDR3 DNA sequence: TGTGCCAGCAGCTTTCTCCTTGGACAGGGGGATCAGCCCCAGCATTTT.

The V call is TRBV29-1, the J call TRBJ2-2; D is unclear. The germline V gene encodes CDR1 SQVTM and CDR2 ANQGSEA. V lost 6 bases to trimming and J lost 2 bases, with 10 bases between them. This CDR3 is 13 amino acids long. This CDR3 reads CSVRRGNTGELFF. CDR3 DNA sequence: TGCAGCGTCCGACGCGGAAACACCGGGGAGCTGTTTTTT.

The chain is built from TRBV12-5 and TRBJ2-7, with 12 bases aligning to TRBD1. Germline loops: CDR1 LGHNT, CDR2 FRNRAP. The V gene end was trimmed by 6 bases and the J gene end by 5 bases; junction bases not matched to a gene: 5. This CDR3 has 14 amino acids. The CDR3 DNA follows: TGTGCTAGTGGACGGGGACAGGGGGCGCACGAGCAGTACTTC. Its protein is CASGRGQGAHEQYF.

This chain connects TRBV18 to TRBJ1-4; TRBD1 is a possible D gene (5 bases). Trimming took 6 bases from V and 8 from J, leaving 16 bases between them. Germline V gene data show CDR1 as KGHSH and CDR2 as LQKENI. The CDR3 runs to 14 residues. The CDR3 sequence: CASSGGRVSEKLFF. The CDR3 DNA reads TGTGCCAGCTCCGGGGGAAGGGTCAGCGAAAAACTGTTTTTT.

This chain joins TRBV4-2 and TRBJ1-1; 10 nucleotides align to TRBD1. The ends lost 4 bases at V and 6 bases at J; junction bases unmatched: 8. The CDR3 runs 15 residues. Germline CDR1 reads LGHNA; CDR2 reads YNFKEQ. Here the CDR3 DNA reads TGTGCCAGCAGCCTAAGGACAGGGGGGGGGTCTGAAGCTTTCTTT. Its protein is CASSLRTGGGSEAFF.